One and the same sample provided the 6 T cell receptor beta chains below, sequenced in a study of brain metastases from non-small cell lung cancer. The repertoire was sequenced with immunoSEQ multiplex PCR; TCRdb's copy has only in-frame clones and lacks some. The data contain around 2,700 clones, 84% of them singletons. Specimen: tissue from a brain metastasis. Every receptor here comes from a donor at least 40 years old with non-small cell lung cancer.

In DNA, the CDR3 is TGTGCCAGTAGTTCAGAAGGGACAGGGGAAGAAAAACTGTTTTTT. Amino acid sequence: CASSSEGTGEEKLFF. The chain uses TRBV19 and TRBJ1-4; 10 bases are a match to TRBD1. Germline assignment: CDR1 LNHDA and CDR2 SQIVND (reference sequence). V gave up 5 bases and J gave up 8 bases; unmatched junction bases: 8. CDR3 length: 15 residues. Combining the CDR3 with reference TRBV19 and TRBJ1-4 gives the whole variable domain DGGITQSPKYLFRKEGQNVTLSCEQNLNHDAMYWYRQDPGQGLRLIYYSQIVNDFQKGDIAEGYSVSREKKESFPLTVTSAQKNPTAFYLCASSSEGTGEEKLFFGSGTQLSVL.

The chain employs TRBV5-1 and TRBJ2-3; D ambiguous. The CDR3 spans 15 residues. Trimming took off 0 bases at V and 2 bases at J, with 10 bases between the two ends. CDR1 and CDR2 from the germline V gene are SGHRS and YFSETQ. The CDR3 protein is CASSLGISPTDTQYF. The CDR3 DNA reads as TGCGCCAGCAGCTTGGGGATTTCACCCACAGATACGCAGTATTTT.

The chain has TRBV6-1 and TRBJ2-3; D gene unclear. Deletions cut 3 bases from V and 0 bases from J, with 4 bases between. CDR3 length: 13 residues. Germline CDR1 is MNHNS and CDR2 is SASEGT. The CDR3 nucleotides read TGTGCCAGCAGTGATCCTAGCACAGATACGCAGTATTTT. Translation: CASSDPSTDTQYF.

The chain recombines TRBV4-2 with TRBJ2-1, with 7 bases that match TRBD2. Germline-derived CDR1 and CDR2 are LGHNA and YNFKEQ. J was trimmed by 1 base and V by 4 bases; bases with no gene match: 4. This CDR3 is 15 amino acids long. CDR3 sequence (DNA): TGTGCCAGCAGCCTTAGCGGGCGGTCCTACAATGAGCAGTTCTTC. Residues: CASSLSGRSYNEQFF.

The chain has TRBV28 and TRBJ2-7; D not resolved. The CDR3 extends over 13 amino acids. V dropped 6 bases and J dropped 3 bases, with 12 bases sitting between them. CDR1 MDHEN and CDR2 SYDVKM come from the germline V gene. In DNA form, the CDR3 reads TGTGCCAGCAGACTTAAAGGGCACTACGAGCAGTACTTC. Translating it yields CASRLKGHYEQYF. The full variable domain, in which reference TRBV28 and TRBJ2-7 provide the parts outside the CDR3, is DVKVTQSSRYLVKRTGEKVFLECVQDMDHENMFWYRQDPGLGLRLIYFSYDVKMKEKGDIPEGYSVSREKKERFSLILESASTNQTSMYLCASRLKGHYEQYFGPGTRLTVT.

The chain recombines TRBV6-6 with TRBJ1-2; 11 bases line up with TRBD1. Unmatched junction bases numbered 6, after V lost 6 bases and J lost 9 bases. The CDR3 runs to 13 residues. CDR1 is MNHNY and CDR2 is SVGAGI in the germline V gene (reference sequence). CDR3 in amino acids: CASSPGTGGRYTF. CDR3 nucleotide sequence: TGTGCCAGCAGCCCCGGGACAGGGGGTCGCTACACCTTC.